The clone carrying this T cell receptor beta chain was seen repeatedly, ten times or more. From the PCR reads, TCRdb re-called clones with MiXCR. The table shows about 25,000 clones, with approximately 22% occurring only once. The sample originates from a study of metastatic and nonmetastatic thyroid tumors. Until they underwent thyroid surgery, no patient had received any treatment. Germline V CDR1 and CDR2: SGHRS, YFSETQ. The germline V and J ends were trimmed by 4 bases and 2 bases, with 9 bases remaining between them. The CDR3 consists of 14 residues. This clonotype was sampled from a male donor with papillary thyroid cancer or a benign thyroid nodule (not recorded which). Some clones in this sample may be carry-over from other donors' samples. Sequencing used blood. This chain connects TRBV5-1 to TRBJ2-2; D gene unclear. The CDR3 DNA sequence: TGCGCCAGCAGCGAACTACACAACACCGGGGAGCTGTTTTTT. It codes for CASSELHNTGELFF.